This passage covers 9 T cell receptor beta chains from one sample sequenced in a study of Ad26.COV2.S vaccination and SARS-CoV-2 variants. Stated treatment: 15 to 20 received Ad26.COV2.S at low or high dose, single or two shots; five or six received placebo; per-sample allocation not given. The samples date from day 63 after the first vaccine or placebo injection. Repertoires were generated with immunoSEQ multiplex PCR, while TCRdb's copy carries only in-frame clones and drops some. The table lists hundreds of thousands of clones, roughly nine tenths of them singletons. The specimen comprised peripheral blood, sampled in a trial of Ad26.COV2.S vaccine versus placebo. The receptors shown here come from a person aged 18-65 years who received the Ad26.COV2.S COVID-19 vaccine or a placebo.

About this clone: Compared with germline, one end of the junction differs, possibly owing to a read error. The chain is built from TRBV10-3 and TRBJ1-3, with 7 bases aligning to TRBD1. The CDR3 consists of 15 residues. The germline CDR1 and CDR2 sequences are ENHRY and SYGVKD. The CDR3 sequence: CAITEQGTVGNTIYF. The CDR3 coding sequence is TGTGCCATCACTGAGCAGGGGACAGTTGGAAACACCATATATTTT.

The chain combines TRBV10-3 with TRBJ2-6, with 10 bases aligning to TRBD1. CDR1 ENHRY and CDR2 SYGVKD come from the germline V gene. The CDR3 is 15 residues long. The junction had 7 bases not matched to a gene; V was cut back by 10 bases and J by 4 bases. The CDR3 DNA sequence: TGTGCCACCCGGGACAGGGGATCCGGGGCCAACGTCCTGACTTTC. It is translated as CATRDRGSGANVLTF.

V and J are TRBV4-2 and TRBJ1-5; unclear D gene. Trimming cost V 0 bases and J 0 bases, with 12 bases left between them. This CDR3 spans 17 amino acids. Germline CDR1 is LGHNA and CDR2 is YNFKEQ. Here the CDR3 DNA reads TGTGCCAGCAGCCAAGATCGGCACCCGAATAGCAATCAGCCCCAGCATTTT. It is translated as CASSQDRHPNSNQPQHF.

About this clone: Other DNA sequences within the sample encode an identical CDR3. The chain carries TRBV18 and TRBJ2-1; 10 bases fit TRBD1. The CDR3 loop spans 15 amino acids. The V segment lost 3 bases and the J segment 3 bases; nucleotides outside the gene matches: 2. Germline V gene data show CDR1 as KGHSH and CDR2 as LQKENI. CDR3 sequence reads: CASSPGTGDYNEQFF. In DNA form, the CDR3 reads TGTGCCAGCTCACCCGGGACAGGGGACTACAATGAGCAGTTCTTC.

The genes are TRBV2 and TRBJ1-2; the D gene is possibly TRBD1 (5 bases). Germline assignment: CDR1 SNHLY and CDR2 FYNNEI. V lost 5 bases and J lost 6, with 10 bases in between. CDR3 size: 12 residues. The CDR3: CASSLDSHGYTF. The DNA of the CDR3 is TGTGCCAGCAGTCTTGACAGTCATGGCTACACCTTC. Complete variable domain (other parts from reference TRBV2 and TRBJ1-2): EPEVTQTPSHQVTQMGQEVILRCVPISNHLYFYWYRQILGQKVEFLVSFYNNEISEKSEIFDDQFSVERPDGSNFTLKIRSTKLEDSAMYFCASSLDSHGYTFGSGTRLTVV.

This clone has only a few counts. The J gene is TRBJ1-6, the V gene TRBV10-3; D gene uncertain. V lost 6 bases to trimming and J lost 9 bases, with 15 bases between them. The V gene's germline CDR1 is ENHRY and CDR2 SYGVKD. The CDR3 totals 14 residues. CDR3 amino acids: CAIRSSPAGSPLHF. CDR3 coding DNA: TGTGCCATCAGGTCCTCACCGGCTGGTTCACCCCTCCACTTT.

This chain joins TRBV28 and TRBJ2-7, with TRBD2 matching 13 bases. The J segment lost 4 bases and the V segment lost 5 bases, leaving 8 bases of the junction unmatched. CDR3 size: 16 residues. CDR1 is MDHEN and CDR2 is SYDVKM in the germline V gene. The CDR3 region has the DNA TGTGCCAGCAGTGCCTGGACTAGCGGGGGCCGTTACGAGCAGTACTTC. It translates to CASSAWTSGGRYEQYF.

The CDR3 DNA follows: TGCGCCAGCAGTCACCGCGGTGGGGGGACCCGAGGGGCGCAGTATTTT. Protein sequence: CASSHRGGGTRGAQYF. This sequence joins TRBV4-3 and TRBJ2-3; a weak D match, TRBD2 (6 bases). The CDR3 extends over 16 amino acids. Trimming cost V 6 bases and J 10 bases, with 26 bases left between them. Germline V CDR1 and CDR2: LGHNA, YSLEER.

Regarding this clone: This sample also contains other DNA sequences that code for the same CDR3. The chain has TRBV27 and TRBJ2-1; D not certain. Trimming took 3 bases from V and 8 from J, leaving 8 bases between them. Germline CDR1 reads MNHEY; CDR2 reads SMNVEV (reference sequence). The CDR3 spans 12 residues. CDR3 sequence reads: CASSLLGDEQFF. The CDR3 DNA follows: TGTGCCAGCAGTTTGTTGGGCGATGAGCAGTTCTTC.